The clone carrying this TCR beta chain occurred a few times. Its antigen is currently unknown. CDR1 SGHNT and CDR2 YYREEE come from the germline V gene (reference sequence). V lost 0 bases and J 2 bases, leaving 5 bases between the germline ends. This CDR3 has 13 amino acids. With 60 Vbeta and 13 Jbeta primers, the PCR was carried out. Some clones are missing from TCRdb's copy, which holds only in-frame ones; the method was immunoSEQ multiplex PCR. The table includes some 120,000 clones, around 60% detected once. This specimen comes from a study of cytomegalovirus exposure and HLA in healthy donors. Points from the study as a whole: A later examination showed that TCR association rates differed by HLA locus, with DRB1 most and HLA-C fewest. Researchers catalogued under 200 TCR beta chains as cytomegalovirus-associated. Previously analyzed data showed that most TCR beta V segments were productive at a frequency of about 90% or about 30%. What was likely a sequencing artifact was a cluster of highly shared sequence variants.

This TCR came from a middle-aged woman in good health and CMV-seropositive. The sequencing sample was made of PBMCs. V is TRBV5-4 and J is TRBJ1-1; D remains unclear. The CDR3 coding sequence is TGTGCCAGCAGCTTGGTGGCTAACACTGAAGCTTTCTTT. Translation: CASSLVANTEAFF.